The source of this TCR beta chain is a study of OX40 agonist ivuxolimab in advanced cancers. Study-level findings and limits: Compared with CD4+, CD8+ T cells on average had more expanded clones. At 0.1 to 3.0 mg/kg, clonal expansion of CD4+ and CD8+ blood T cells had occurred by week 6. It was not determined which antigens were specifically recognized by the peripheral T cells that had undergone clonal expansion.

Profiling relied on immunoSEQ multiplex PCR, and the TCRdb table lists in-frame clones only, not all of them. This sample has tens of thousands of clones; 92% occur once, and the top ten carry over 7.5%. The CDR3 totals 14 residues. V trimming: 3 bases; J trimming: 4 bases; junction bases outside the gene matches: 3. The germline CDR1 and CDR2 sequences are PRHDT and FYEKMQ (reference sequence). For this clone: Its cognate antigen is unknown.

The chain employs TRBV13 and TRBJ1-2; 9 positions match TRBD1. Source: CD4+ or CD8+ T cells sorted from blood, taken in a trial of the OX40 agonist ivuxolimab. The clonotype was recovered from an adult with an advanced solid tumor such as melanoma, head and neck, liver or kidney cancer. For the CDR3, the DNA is TGTGCCAGCAGCTTCGGGACAGGGATCTATGGCTACACCTTC. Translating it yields CASSFGTGIYGYTF.